Listed here are 17 T cell receptor beta chains from one sample, sequenced in a study of T cell responses to AZD1222 COVID-19 vaccine. The repertoire was sequenced with immunoSEQ multiplex PCR; TCRdb's copy has only in-frame clones and lacks some. Here the sample spans around 78,000 clones, around 90% being singletons. Source: peripheral blood, taken on day 0 of MenACWY control vaccination. Receptors were obtained from an adult in good health.

This rearrangement joins TRBV3-1 (or the pseudogene TRBV3-2) to TRBJ1-4, with D hard to call. The CDR3 covers 16 residues. Germline loops: CDR1 LGHDT, CDR2 YNNKEL (reference sequence). The germline V and J ends were trimmed by 2 bases and 0 bases, with 10 bases remaining between them. The CDR3 DNA is TGTGCCAGCAGCCAATTTAGCGTTTCAACTAATGAAAAACTGTTTTTT. Protein product: CASSQFSVSTNEKLFF.

The V and J genes are TRBV5-1 and TRBJ1-2, with 8 bases fitting TRBD1. The CDR3 has 13 residues. Trimming took 2 bases from V and 8 from J; bases not matched to a gene: 5. CDR1 and CDR2 (germline): SGHRS, YFSETQ. In DNA, the CDR3 is TGCGCCAGCAGCTTCGGACAGGGTCAGGGCTACACCTTC. Encoded protein: CASSFGQGQGYTF.

As to this clone: A read error may produce the germline difference seen at one junction end. The chain uses TRBV28 and TRBJ1-5; 10 nucleotides line up with TRBD1. This CDR3 spans 17 amino acids. Looked up from germline, CDR1 is MDHEN and CDR2 is SYDVKM. The CDR3 DNA reads as TGTGCCAGCAGTTTATTGGGTACGACAGGGGGCAAACAGCCCCAGCATTTT. Translated: CASSLLGTTGGKQPQHF.

V gene TRBV7-3 combines with J gene TRBJ2-1; maybe TRBD1 (5 bases). The germline gives CDR1 SGHTA, CDR2 FQGTGA. Trimming stripped 2 bases from V and 0 bases from J, with 8 bases between. This CDR3 spans 15 amino acids. The CDR3 nucleotides are TGTGCCAGCAGCTTAGGGGCCAGCTCCTACAATGAGCAGTTCTTC. This codes for CASSLGASSYNEQFF.

The gene calls are TRBV4-1 and TRBJ1-6, with 7 positions matching TRBD1. Trimming at V came to 6 bases and at J to 7 bases, leaving 9 bases not matched to a gene. Germline CDR1 is MGHRA and CDR2 is YSYEKL. CDR3 length: 15 residues. The CDR3 loop is CASRSMGQLNSPLHF. In nucleotides, the CDR3 is TGCGCCAGCAGAAGTATGGGACAGCTAAATTCACCCCTCCACTTT.

The chain employs TRBV7-9 and TRBJ1-1, with D perhaps TRBD1 (6 bases). Germline lookup yields CDR1 SEHNR and CDR2 FQNEAQ (reference sequence). Trimming stripped 6 bases from V and 0 bases from J, with 11 bases between. The CDR3 is made up of 14 amino acids. As DNA, the CDR3 is TGTGCCAGCAGTTTTGACAGGTTGAACACTGAAGCTTTCTTT. As protein: CASSFDRLNTEAFF. Full variable domain (missing parts from reference TRBV7-9 and TRBJ1-1): DTGVSQNPRHKITKRGQNVTFRCDPISEHNRLYWYRQTLGQGPEFLTYFQNEAQLEKSRLLSDRFSAERPKGSFSTLEIQRTEQGDSAMYLCASSFDRLNTEAFFGQGTRLTVV.

The chain couples TRBV6-5 to TRBJ1-1; no clear D gene. The CDR3 length is 14 residues. Germline CDR1 and CDR2: MNHEY and SVGAGI. The V end lost 6 bases, the J end lost 0 bases, and 11 bases lay between the germline ends. CDR3 in DNA: TGTGCCAGCAGCCTCGGGTCGATGAACACTGAAGCTTTCTTT. It is translated as CASSLGSMNTEAFF.

The chain combines TRBV30 with TRBJ2-5, with D perhaps TRBD2 (5 bases). Trimming shortened V by 3 bases and J by 7 bases, and 12 bases separated the two germline ends. This CDR3 contains 12 residues. The germline V gene has CDR1 GTSNPN and CDR2 SVGIG (reference sequence). The CDR3 loop reads CAWRGEGRTQYF. CDR3 nucleotides: TGTGCCTGGAGAGGAGAGGGCCGGACCCAGTACTTC.

The chain links TRBV6-5 to TRBJ1-6; the D gene is possibly TRBD1 (6 bases). V dropped 5 bases and J dropped 6 bases, with 11 bases sitting between them. Germline V lookup: CDR1 MNHEY, CDR2 SVGAGI. CDR3 size: 14 residues. The CDR3 region has the DNA TGTGCCAGCAGTCCCAGGGGCAGTAATTCACCCCTCCACTTT. It translates to CASSPRGSNSPLHF.

The V gene is TRBV6-5, the J gene TRBJ2-3; D may correspond to TRBD1 or TRBD2 (6 bases each). Trimming left V 7 bases short and J 3 bases short, with 14 bases between. The CDR3 contains 14 residues. CDR1 is MNHEY and CDR2 is SVGAGI in the germline V gene. The CDR3 DNA is TGTGCCAGCAAGGTGACAGGAGGGACAGATACGCAGTATTTT. As protein: CASKVTGGTDTQYF.

This chain connects TRBV5-1 to TRBJ1-2; TRBD1 is a possible D gene (5 bases). Germline CDR1 SGHRS, CDR2 YFSETQ. The CDR3 runs 14 residues. Trimming stripped 1 base from V and 7 bases from J, with 14 bases between. The CDR3 DNA is TGCGCCAGCAGCTTGTCCGGCAGGGAATCTGGCTACACCTTC. Translated: CASSLSGRESGYTF.

The CDR3 DNA reads as TGCAGCGTTGGGGCATCTGGAAACACCATATATTTT. Protein sequence: CSVGASGNTIYF. The J gene is TRBJ1-3, the V gene TRBV29-1; D is ambiguous. The CDR3 sequence is 12 residues long. Trimming stripped 4 bases from V and 1 base from J, with 5 bases between. Germline V lookup: CDR1 SQVTM, CDR2 ANQGSEA.

The chain joins TRBV7-2 to TRBJ1-1; maybe TRBD1 (5 bases). CDR1 is SGHTA and CDR2 is FQGNSA in the germline V gene. V lost 7 bases to trimming and J lost 0 bases, with 12 bases between them. The CDR3 has 14 residues. Here the CDR3 reads CASKERQMNTEAFF. CDR3 DNA: TGTGCCAGCAAGGAACGACAGATGAACACTGAAGCTTTCTTT.

The genes are TRBV3-1 (or the pseudogene TRBV3-2) and TRBJ1-1, with D possibly matching TRBD1 (5 bases). The CDR3 consists of 15 residues. Looked up from germline, CDR1 is LGHDT and CDR2 is YNNKEL (reference sequence). The germline V and J ends were trimmed by 2 bases and 3 bases, with 13 bases remaining between them. The CDR3 loop reads CASSQLPGRDTEAFF. CDR3 in DNA: TGTGCCAGCAGCCAATTACCAGGGAGGGACACTGAAGCTTTCTTT.

The J gene is TRBJ1-2, the V gene TRBV6-5; tentatively, D is TRBD1 (6 bases). V lost 7 bases and J lost 0, with 15 bases in between. This CDR3 comprises 15 residues. Germline CDR1 reads MNHEY; CDR2 reads SVGAGI. CDR3 sequence reads: CASTTGTKTNYGYTF. For the CDR3, the DNA is TGTGCCAGCACGACAGGCACTAAAACTAACTATGGCTACACCTTC.

CDR3: CASSPRTSSLGETQYF. The CDR3 coding sequence is TGTGCCAGCAGCCCCAGGACTAGCAGCCTAGGGGAGACCCAGTACTTC. The chain recombines TRBV12-1 with TRBJ2-5; TRBD2 is taken as the D call from the table, unchecked against the DNA. TRBV12-1 is given as a pseudogene. The CDR3 loop spans 16 amino acids.

The genes are TRBV9 and TRBJ2-5, with 11 bases aligning to TRBD2. The CDR3 covers 15 residues. The V gene end was trimmed by 2 bases and the J gene end by 0 bases; junction bases not matched to a gene: 0. The germline V gene encodes CDR1 SGDLS and CDR2 YYNGEE. CDR3 DNA: TGTGCCAGCAGCGTTAGCGGGGGGGACCAAGAGACCCAGTACTTC. Translating gives CASSVSGGDQETQYF.